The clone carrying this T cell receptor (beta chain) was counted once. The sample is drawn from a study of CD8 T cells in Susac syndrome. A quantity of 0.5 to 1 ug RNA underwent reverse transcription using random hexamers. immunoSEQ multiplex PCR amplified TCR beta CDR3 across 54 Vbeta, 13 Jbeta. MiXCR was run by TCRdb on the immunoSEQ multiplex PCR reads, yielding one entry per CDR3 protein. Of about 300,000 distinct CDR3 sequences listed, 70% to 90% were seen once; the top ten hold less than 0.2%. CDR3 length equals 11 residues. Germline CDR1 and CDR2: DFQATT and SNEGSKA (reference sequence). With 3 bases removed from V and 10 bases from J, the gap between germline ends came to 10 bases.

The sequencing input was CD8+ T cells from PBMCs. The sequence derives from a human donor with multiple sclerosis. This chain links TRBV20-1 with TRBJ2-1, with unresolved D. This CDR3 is CSARSSGEQFF. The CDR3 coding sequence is TGCAGTGCTAGGTCCTCTGGAGAGCAGTTCTTC.